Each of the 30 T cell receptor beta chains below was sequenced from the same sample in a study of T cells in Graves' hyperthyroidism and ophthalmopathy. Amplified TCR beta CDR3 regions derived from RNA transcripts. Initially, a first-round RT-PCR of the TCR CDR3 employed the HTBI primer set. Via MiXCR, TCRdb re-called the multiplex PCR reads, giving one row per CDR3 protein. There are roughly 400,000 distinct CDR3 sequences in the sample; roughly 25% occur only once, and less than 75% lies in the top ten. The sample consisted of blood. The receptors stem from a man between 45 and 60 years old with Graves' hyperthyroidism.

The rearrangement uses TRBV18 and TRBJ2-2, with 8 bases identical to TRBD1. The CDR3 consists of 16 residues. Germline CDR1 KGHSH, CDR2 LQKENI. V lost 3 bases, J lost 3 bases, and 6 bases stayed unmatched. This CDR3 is CASSPRTGMDTGELFF. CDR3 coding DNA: TGTGCCAGCTCACCTCGGACAGGGATGGACACCGGGGAGCTGTTTTTT.

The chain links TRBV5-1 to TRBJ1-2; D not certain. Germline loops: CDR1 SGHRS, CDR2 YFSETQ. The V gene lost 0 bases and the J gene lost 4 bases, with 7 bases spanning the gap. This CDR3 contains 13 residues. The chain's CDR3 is CASSLDSSYGYTF. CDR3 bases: TGCGCCAGCAGCTTGGACAGTTCCTATGGCTACACCTTC.

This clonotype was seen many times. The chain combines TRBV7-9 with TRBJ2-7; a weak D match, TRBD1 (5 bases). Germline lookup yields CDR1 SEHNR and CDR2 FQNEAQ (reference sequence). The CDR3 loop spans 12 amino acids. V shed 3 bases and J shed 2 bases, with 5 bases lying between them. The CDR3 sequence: CASSLDTYEQYF. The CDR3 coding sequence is TGTGCCAGCAGCTTGGACACCTACGAGCAGTACTTC.

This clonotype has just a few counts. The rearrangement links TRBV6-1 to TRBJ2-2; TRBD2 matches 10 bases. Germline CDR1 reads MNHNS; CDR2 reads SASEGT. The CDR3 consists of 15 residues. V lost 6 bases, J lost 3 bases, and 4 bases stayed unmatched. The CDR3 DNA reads TGTGCCAGCAGCCCGACTAGCGGGTACACCGGGGAGCTGTTTTTT. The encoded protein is CASSPTSGYTGELFF.

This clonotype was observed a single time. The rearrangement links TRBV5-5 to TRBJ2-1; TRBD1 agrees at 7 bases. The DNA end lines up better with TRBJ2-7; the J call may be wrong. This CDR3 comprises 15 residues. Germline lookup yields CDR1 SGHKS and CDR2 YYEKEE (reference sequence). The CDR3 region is CASSLEGAQYNEQYF. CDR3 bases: TGTGCCAGCAGCTTGGAGGGGGCCCAGTACAATGAGCAGTACTTC.

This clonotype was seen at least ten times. DNA for the CDR3: TGTGCCAGCAGCCAAGTGAACACTGAAGCTTTCTTT. Translating gives CASSQVNTEAFF. The rearrangement uses TRBV3-1 and TRBJ1-1; D gene ambiguous. Trimming stripped 1 base from V and 0 bases from J, with 0 bases between. Germline V CDR1 and CDR2: LGHDT, YNNKEL (reference sequence). This CDR3 spans 12 amino acids.

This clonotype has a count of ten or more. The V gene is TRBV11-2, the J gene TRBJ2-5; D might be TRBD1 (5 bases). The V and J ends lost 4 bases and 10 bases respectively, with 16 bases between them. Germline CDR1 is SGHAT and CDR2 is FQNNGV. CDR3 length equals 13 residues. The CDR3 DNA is TGTGCCAGCAGCTCCGACAGTTCGAATGGCCAGTACTTC. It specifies CASSSDSSNGQYF.

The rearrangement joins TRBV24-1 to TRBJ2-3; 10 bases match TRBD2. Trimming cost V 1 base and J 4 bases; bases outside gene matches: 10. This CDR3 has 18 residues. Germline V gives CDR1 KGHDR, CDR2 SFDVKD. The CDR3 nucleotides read TGTGCCACCAGTGATTTACCGGCTAGCGGGAGTATAGCAGATACGCAGTATTTT. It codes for CATSDLPASGSIADTQYF.

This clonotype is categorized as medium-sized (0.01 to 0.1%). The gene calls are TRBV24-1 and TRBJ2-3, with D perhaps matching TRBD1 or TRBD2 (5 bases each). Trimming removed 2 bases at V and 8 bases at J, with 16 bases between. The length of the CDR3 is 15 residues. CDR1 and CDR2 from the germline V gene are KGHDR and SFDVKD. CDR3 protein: CATSDSPPRDGTQYF. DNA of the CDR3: TGTGCCACCAGTGATTCCCCCCCCAGGGACGGTACGCAGTATTTT.

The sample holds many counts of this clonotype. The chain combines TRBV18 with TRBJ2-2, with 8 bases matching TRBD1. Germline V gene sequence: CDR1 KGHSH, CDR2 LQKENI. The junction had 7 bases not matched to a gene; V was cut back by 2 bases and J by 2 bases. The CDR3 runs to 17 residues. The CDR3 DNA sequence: TGTGCCAGCTCACCAACAGGGGGTCGTTCCAACACCGGGGAGCTGTTTTTT. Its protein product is CASSPTGGRSNTGELFF.

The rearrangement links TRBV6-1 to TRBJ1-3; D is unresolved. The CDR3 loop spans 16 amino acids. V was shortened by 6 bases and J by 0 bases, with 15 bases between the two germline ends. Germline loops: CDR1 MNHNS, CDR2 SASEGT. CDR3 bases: TGTGCCAGCAGGGACCCCTCGGTGAGCTCTGGAAACACCATATATTTT. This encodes CASRDPSVSSGNTIYF.

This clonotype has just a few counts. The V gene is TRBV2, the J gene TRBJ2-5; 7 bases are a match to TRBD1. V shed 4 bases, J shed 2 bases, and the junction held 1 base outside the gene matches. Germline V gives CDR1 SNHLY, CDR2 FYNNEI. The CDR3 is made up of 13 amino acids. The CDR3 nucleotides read TGTGCCAGCAGTGTGGGACAGCAAGAGACCCAGTACTTC. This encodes CASSVGQQETQYF.

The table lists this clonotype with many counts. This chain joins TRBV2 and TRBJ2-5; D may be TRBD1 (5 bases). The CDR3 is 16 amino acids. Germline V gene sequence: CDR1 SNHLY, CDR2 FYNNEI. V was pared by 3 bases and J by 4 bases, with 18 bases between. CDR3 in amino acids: CASSDSAGMIAETQYF. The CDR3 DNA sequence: TGTGCCAGCAGTGATTCGGCAGGGATGATTGCAGAGACCCAGTACTTC.

This CDR3 is CASSLKGQGAGRTEAFF. CDR3 bases: TGCGCCAGCAGCTTGAAGGGACAGGGGGCAGGGAGGACTGAAGCTTTCTTT. The rearrangement links TRBV5-1 to TRBJ1-1; 12 bases align to TRBD1. With V trimmed by 1 base and J by 5 bases, 9 bases remained unmatched. Per germline, CDR1 SGHRS and CDR2 YFSETQ. This CDR3 is 17 amino acids long. Complete variable domain (other parts from reference TRBV5-1 and TRBJ1-1): KAGVTQTPRYLIKTRGQQVTLSCSPISGHRSVSWYQQTPGQGLQFLFEYFSETQRNKGNFPGRFSGRQFSNSRSEMNVSTLELGDSALYLCASSLKGQGAGRTEAFFGQGTRLTVV.

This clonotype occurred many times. This chain's CDR3 is CARRGQGPNTEAFF. The CDR3 nucleotides read TGTGCCAGAAGGGGACAGGGGCCGAACACTGAAGCTTTCTTT. The V call is TRBV2, the J call TRBJ1-1; 10 bases are a match to TRBD1. Trimming removed 9 bases from V and 1 base from J; junction bases left unmatched: 5. CDR1 and CDR2 (germline): SNHLY, FYNNEI. CDR3 length: 14 residues.

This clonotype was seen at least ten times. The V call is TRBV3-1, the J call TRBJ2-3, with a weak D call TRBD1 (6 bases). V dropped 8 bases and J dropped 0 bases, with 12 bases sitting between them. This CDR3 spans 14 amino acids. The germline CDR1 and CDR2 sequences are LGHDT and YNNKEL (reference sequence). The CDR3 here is CASAGDPSTDTQYF. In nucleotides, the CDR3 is TGTGCCAGCGCAGGGGACCCTAGCACAGATACGCAGTATTTT.

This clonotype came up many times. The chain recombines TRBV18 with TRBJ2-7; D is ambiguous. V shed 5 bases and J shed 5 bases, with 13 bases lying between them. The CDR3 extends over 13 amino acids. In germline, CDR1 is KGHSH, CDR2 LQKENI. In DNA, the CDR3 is TGTGCCAGCTCATCTACCGTAACTCACGAGCAGTACTTC. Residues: CASSSTVTHEQYF. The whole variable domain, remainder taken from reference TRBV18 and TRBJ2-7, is NAGVMQNPRHLVRRRGQEARLRCSPMKGHSHVYWYRQLPEEGLKFMVYLQKENIIDESGMPKERFSAEFPKEGPSILRIQQVVRGDSAAYFCASSSTVTHEQYFGPGTRLTVT.

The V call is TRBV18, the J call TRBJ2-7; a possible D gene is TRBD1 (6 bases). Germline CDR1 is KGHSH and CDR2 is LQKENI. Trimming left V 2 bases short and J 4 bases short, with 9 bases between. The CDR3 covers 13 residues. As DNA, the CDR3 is TGTGCCAGCTCACCAAAACAGGGTTACGAGCAGTACTTC. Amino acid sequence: CASSPKQGYEQYF. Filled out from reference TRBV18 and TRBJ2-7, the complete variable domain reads NAGVMQNPRHLVRRRGQEARLRCSPMKGHSHVYWYRQLPEEGLKFMVYLQKENIIDESGMPKERFSAEFPKEGPSILRIQQVVRGDSAAYFCASSPKQGYEQYFGPGTRLTVT.

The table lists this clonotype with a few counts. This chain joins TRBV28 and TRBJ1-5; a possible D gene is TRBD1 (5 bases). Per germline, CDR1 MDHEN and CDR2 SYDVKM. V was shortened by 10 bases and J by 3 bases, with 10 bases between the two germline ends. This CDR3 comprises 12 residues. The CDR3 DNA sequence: TGTGCCACGGGACGCCCCAATCAGCCCCAGCATTTT. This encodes CATGRPNQPQHF.

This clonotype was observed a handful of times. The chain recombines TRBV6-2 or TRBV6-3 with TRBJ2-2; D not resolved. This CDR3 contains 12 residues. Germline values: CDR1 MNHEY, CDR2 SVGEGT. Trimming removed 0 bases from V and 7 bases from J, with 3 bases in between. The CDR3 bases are TGTGCCAGCAGTTACTCTGACGGGGAGCTGTTTTTT. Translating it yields CASSYSDGELFF.

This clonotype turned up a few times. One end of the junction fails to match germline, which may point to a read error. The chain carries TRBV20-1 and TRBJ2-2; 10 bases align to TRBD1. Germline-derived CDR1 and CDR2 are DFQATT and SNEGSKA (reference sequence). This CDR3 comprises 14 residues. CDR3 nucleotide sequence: TGCAATGCTCGGGACAGGGGATCGGCCGGGGAGCTGTTTTTT. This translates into CNARDRGSAGELFF.

This CDR3 reads CASSLWQGAGGELFF. The CDR3 nucleotides are TGTGCCAGCAGCTTATGGCAGGGGGCTGGCGGGGAGCTGTTTTTT. This sequence joins TRBV7-2 and TRBJ2-2; 8 bases are shared with TRBD1. CDR3 size: 15 residues. Germline V CDR1 and CDR2: SGHTA, FQGNSA. V trimming: 2 bases; J trimming: 7 bases; junction bases outside the gene matches: 6.

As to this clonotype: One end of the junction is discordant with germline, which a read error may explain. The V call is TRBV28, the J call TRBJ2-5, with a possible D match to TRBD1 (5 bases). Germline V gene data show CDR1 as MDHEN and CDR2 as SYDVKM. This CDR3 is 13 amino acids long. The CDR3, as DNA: TGTGCCAGCAGTTTACAAGGGGTAGAGACCAAGTACTTC. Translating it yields CASSLQGVETKYF. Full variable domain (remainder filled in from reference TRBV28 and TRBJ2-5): DVKVTQSSRYLVKRTGEKVFLECVQDMDHENMFWYRQDPGLGLRLIYFSYDVKMKEKGDIPEGYSVSREKKERFSLILESASTNQTSMYLCASSLQGVETKYFGPGTRLLVL.

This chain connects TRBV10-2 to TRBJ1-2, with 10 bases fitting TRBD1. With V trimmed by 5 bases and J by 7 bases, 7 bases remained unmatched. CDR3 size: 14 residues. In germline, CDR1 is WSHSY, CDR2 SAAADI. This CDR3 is CASSPGQGVGGYTF. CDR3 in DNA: TGCGCCAGCAGTCCAGGACAGGGGGTGGGTGGCTACACCTTC.

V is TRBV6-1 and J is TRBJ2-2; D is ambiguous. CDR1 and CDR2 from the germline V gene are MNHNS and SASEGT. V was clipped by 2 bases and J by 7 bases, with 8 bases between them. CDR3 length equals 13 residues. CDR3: CASSERVHGELFF. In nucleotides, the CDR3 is TGTGCCAGCAGTGAACGAGTTCACGGGGAGCTGTTTTTT.

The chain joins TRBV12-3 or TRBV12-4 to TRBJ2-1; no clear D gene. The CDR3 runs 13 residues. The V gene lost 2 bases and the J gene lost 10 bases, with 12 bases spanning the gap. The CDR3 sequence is CASSLIGGREQFF. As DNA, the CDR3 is TGTGCCAGCAGTTTAATCGGTGGACGGGAGCAGTTCTTC.

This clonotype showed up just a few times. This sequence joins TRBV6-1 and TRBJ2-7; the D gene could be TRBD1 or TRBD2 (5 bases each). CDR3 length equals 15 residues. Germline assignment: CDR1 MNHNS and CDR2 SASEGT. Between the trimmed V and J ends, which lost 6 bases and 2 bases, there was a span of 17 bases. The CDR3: CASRLEGPRTYEQYF. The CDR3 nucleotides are TGTGCCAGCAGGCTCGAGGGGCCCCGGACCTACGAGCAGTACTTC.

The CDR3 region is CATSDLPGGEQFF. The CDR3 DNA reads TGTGCCACCAGTGATTTGCCGGGTGGTGAGCAGTTCTTC. The rearrangement uses TRBV24-1 and TRBJ2-1; D call uncertain. The V gene lost 0 bases and the J gene lost 9 bases, with 8 bases spanning the gap. The germline V gene encodes CDR1 KGHDR and CDR2 SFDVKD. The CDR3 loop spans 13 amino acids.

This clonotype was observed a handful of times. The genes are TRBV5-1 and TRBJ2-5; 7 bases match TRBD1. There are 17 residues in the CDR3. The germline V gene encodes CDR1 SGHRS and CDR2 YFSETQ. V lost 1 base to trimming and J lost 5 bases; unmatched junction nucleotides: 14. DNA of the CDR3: TGCGCCAGCAGCTTGAGTCCTGAGGGGGCAAACATCGAGACCCAGTACTTC. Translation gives CASSLSPEGANIETQYF.

CDR3: CASSSGLYTDTQYF. In DNA, the CDR3 is TGCGCCAGCAGCTCGGGACTCTACACAGATACGCAGTATTTT. V usage is TRBV5-1 and J usage is TRBJ2-3; D perhaps matches TRBD2 (6 bases). V gave up 3 bases and J gave up 2 bases, with 10 bases separating them. CDR1 is SGHRS and CDR2 is YFSETQ in the germline V gene. This CDR3 region has 14 residues.